This T cell receptor (beta chain) is from a study of PD-1 blockade in classical Hodgkin lymphoma. Study results and limitations: Diversity similar to that of newly diagnosed patients was seen at baseline in complete responders. A significant rise in TCR diversity by C4D1 was seen for CD4+ but not CD8+ cells. In newly diagnosed patients, baseline TCR diversity was reportedly below that of healthy donors.

The V end was cut by 4 bases, the J end by 3 bases, with 16 bases between. Per the germline V gene, CDR1 is SEHNR and CDR2 is FQNEAQ (reference sequence). The CDR3 totals 15 residues. The protocol was immunoSEQ multiplex PCR, while the TCRdb copy is restricted to in-frame clones and leaves out a portion. The profile shows 45,000 to 60,000 clones, about 85% of them singletons. A word on this clone: Antigen: not known.

The patients all showed relapse after autologous stem cell transplantation, while their brentuximab vedotin exposure varied. The patients, who had relapsed/refractory classical Hodgkin lymphoma, achieved best responses of complete response, partial response or progressive disease. This specimen consisted of peripheral blood mononuclear cells (PBMCs), obtained at baseline. J is TRBJ2-7 and V is TRBV7-9; the D gene is possibly TRBD2 (6 bases). This TCR was sampled from a human donor with classical Hodgkin lymphoma. CDR3 amino acids: CASSSDGGKGYEQYF. Here the CDR3 DNA reads TGTGCCAGCAGCTCAGATGGGGGGAAAGGCTACGAGCAGTACTTC. Supplemented by reference TRBV7-9 and TRBJ2-7, the full variable domain reads DTGVSQNPRHKITKRGQNVTFRCDPISEHNRLYWYRQTLGQGPEFLTYFQNEAQLEKSRLLSDRFSAERPKGSFSTLEIQRTEQGDSAMYLCASSSDGGKGYEQYFGPGTRLTVT.